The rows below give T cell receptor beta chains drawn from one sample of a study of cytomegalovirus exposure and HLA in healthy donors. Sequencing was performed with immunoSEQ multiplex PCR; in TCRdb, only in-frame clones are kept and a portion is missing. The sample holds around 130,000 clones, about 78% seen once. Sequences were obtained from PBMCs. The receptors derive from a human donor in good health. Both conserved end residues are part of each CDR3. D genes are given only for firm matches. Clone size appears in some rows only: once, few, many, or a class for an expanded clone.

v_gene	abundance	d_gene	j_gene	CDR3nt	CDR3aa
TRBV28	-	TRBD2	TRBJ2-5	TGTGCCAGCAGTTTACTCGGACTAGCGGGGGGAAAGACCCAGTACTTC	CASSLLGLAGGKTQYF
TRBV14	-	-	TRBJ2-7	TGTGCCAGCAGCAGGGCGGGTCGCGAGCAGTACTTC	CASSRAGREQYF
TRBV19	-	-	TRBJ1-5	TGTGCCAGTAGTTCCTCCTCAGGGACAAGTCAGCCCCAGCATTTT	CASSSSSGTSQPQHF
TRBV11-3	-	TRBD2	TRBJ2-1	TGTGCCAGCAGCGATCCCGGGACTAGCGGGAGGGCTGAGCAGTTCTTC	CASSDPGTSGRAEQFF
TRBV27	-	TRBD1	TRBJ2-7	TGTGCCAGCACCTCCAGACAGGGAAGCTCCTACGAGCAGTACTTC	CASTSRQGSSYEQYF
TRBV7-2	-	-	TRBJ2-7	TGTGCCAGCAGCTTAAGGCGGTTTGCCTACGAGCAGTACTTC	CASSLRRFAYEQYF
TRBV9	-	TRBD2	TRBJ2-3	TGTGCCAGCAGCGTAGACGGGGGGGCACCAGATACGCAGTATTTT	CASSVDGGAPDTQYF
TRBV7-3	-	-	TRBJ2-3	TGTGCCAGCAGCTTAAGCCGGGGATACACAGATACGCAGTATTTT	CASSLSRGYTDTQYF
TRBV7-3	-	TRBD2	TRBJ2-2	TGTGCCAGCAGCTACACGCGGGGGGCAAGGACCGGGGAGCTGTTTTTT	CASSYTRGARTGELFF
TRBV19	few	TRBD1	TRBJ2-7	TGTGCCAGTAGCTCGGACAGGGGCAAGAACGAGCAGTACTTC	CASSSDRGKNEQYF
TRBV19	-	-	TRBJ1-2	TGTGCCAGTAGTATAGACGCCACAACGGGCTACACCTTC	CASSIDATTGYTF
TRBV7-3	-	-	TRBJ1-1	TGTGCCAGCAGCCACGAGACAGGGAACACTGAAGCTTTCTTT	CASSHETGNTEAFF
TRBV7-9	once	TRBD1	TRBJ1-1	TGTGCCAGCAGCCCATCCGGACAGGTGGGGACTGAAGCTTTCTTT	CASSPSGQVGTEAFF
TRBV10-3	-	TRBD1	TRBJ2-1	TGTGCCATCAGTAGGGGGCTCGAGCAGTTCTTC	CAISRGLEQFF
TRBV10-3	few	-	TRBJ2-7	TGTGCCACCCGGGCCACCACCGGGACATCTGACGAGCAGTACTTC	CATRATTGTSDEQYF
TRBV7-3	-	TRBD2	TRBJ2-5	TGTGCCAGCAGCGCGTGGGCTAGCGGCAACCAAGAGACCCAGTACTTC	CASSAWASGNQETQYF
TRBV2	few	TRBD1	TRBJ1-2	TGTGCCAGCGGCCGGGACAGGGTTTCCGGCTACACCTTC	CASGRDRVSGYTF
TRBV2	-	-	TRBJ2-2	TGTGCCAGCAGTGCCCGGGGGACGGCGAACACCGGGGAGCTGTTTTTT	CASSARGTANTGELFF
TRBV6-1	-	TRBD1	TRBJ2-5	TGTGCCAGCAGTGCATTACAGGGGACCCAAGAGACCCAGTACTTC	CASSALQGTQETQYF
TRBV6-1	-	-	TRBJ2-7	TGTGCCACCATACAGGGAGAAGGGTACGAGCAGTACTTC	CATIQGEGYEQYF
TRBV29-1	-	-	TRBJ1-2	TGCAGCGTTGAAGAGGCGGGGGGTGGCTACACCTTC	CSVEEAGGGYTF
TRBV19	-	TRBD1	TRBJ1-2	TGTGCCAGTAGTTCCCCGACAGGGGCGATTGGCTACACCTTC	CASSSPTGAIGYTF
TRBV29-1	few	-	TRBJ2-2	TGCAGCGTTGAAGGGGGCAGGGGAGGGACCGGGGAGCTGTTTTTT	CSVEGGRGGTGELFF
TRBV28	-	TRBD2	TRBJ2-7	TGTGCCAGCAGTGCCGGACTAGCGGCATCCTACGAGCAGTACTTC	CASSAGLAASYEQYF
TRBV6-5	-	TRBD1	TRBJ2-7	TGTGCCAGCAGTTACGGGACAGACTACGAGCAGTACTTC	CASSYGTDYEQYF
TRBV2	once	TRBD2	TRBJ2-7	TGTGCCAGCAGTGAACCAGGACTAGCGGGTTCCTACGAGCAGTACTTC	CASSEPGLAGSYEQYF
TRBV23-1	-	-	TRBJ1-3	TGCGCCAGCAGGGTACAGACGAGCTCTGGAAACACCATATATTTT	CASRVQTSSGNTIYF
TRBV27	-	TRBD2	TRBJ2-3	TGTGCCAGCAGGGACTCCGGGACTAGCGGGGGTAGCACAGATACGCAGTATTTT	CASRDSGTSGGSTDTQYF
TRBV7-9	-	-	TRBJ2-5	TGTTCCAGCAGCACCCGACCCGACAGGCAAGAGACCCAGTACTTC	CSSSTRPDRQETQYF
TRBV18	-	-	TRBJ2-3	TGTGCCAGCTCACCGACGACGGGTGCTAGCACAGATACGCAGTATTTT	CASSPTTGASTDTQYF
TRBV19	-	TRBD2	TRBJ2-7	TGTGCCAGTAGTATAGACACTAGCGGGAGTATCTACGAGCAGTACTTC	CASSIDTSGSIYEQYF
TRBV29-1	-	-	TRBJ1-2	TGCAGCGTTGAACCAGGGTTTGATGGCTACACCTTC	CSVEPGFDGYTF
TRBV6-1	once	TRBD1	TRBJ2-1	TGTGCCATGAACGGACAGGGGAGTAACAATGAGCAGTTCTTC	CAMNGQGSNNEQFF
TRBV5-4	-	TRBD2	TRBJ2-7	TGTGCCAGCAGCGCTAGCGGGACCACCTACGAGCAGTACTTC	CASSASGTTYEQYF
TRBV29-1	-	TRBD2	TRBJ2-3	TGCAGCGGCCGGGAGGGGGAATGGGCAGATACGCAGTATTTT	CSGREGEWADTQYF
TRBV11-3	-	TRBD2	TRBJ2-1	TGTGCCAGCAGCTTAGATCCCCTAGCGGGCCACAATGAGCAGTTCTTC	CASSLDPLAGHNEQFF
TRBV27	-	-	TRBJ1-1	TGTGCCAGCAGTCTAGCAGCCAGGGGTATCGAAGCTTTCTTT	CASSLAARGIEAFF
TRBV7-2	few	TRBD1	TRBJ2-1	TGTGCCAGCAGCTTAGATACAGGGGGCATGTACAATGAGCAGTTCTTC	CASSLDTGGMYNEQFF
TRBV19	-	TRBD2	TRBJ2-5	TGTGCCGTTAGCGGGAGGAGGGGAGAGACCCAGTACTTC	CAVSGRRGETQYF
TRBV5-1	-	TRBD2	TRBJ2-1	TGCGCCAGCAGCTCGAACTCCGGGACTAGCGGGTACAATGAGCAGTTCTTC	CASSSNSGTSGYNEQFF
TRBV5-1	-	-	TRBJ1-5	TGCGCCAGCAGCTTGTCGGGGGTATCCAATCAGCCCCAGCATTTT	CASSLSGVSNQPQHF
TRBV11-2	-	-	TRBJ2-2	TGTGCCAGCAGCTTAGGGTCGTCTAAAAACACCGGGGAGCTGTTTTTT	CASSLGSSKNTGELFF
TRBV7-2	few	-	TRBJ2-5	TGTGCCAGCAGCGCCGGAACGGGGACCCAGTACTTC	CASSAGTGTQYF
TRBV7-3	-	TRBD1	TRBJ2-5	TGTGCCAGCAGCCTGACAGGGGCCGAGACCCAGTACTTC	CASSLTGAETQYF
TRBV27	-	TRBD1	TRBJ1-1	TGTGCCAGCAGTTGGTTTGGGGGCGGGGACAGACCAAACACTGAAGCTTTCTTT	CASSWFGGGDRPNTEAFF
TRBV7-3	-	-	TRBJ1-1	TGTGCCAGCAGCTCCACTAGGAACACTGAAGCTTTCTTT	CASSSTRNTEAFF
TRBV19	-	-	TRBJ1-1	TGTGCCAGTAGTATAAGCATGAACACTGAAGCTTTCTTT	CASSISMNTEAFF
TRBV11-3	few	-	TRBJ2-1	TGTGCCAGCAGCGTACAGGGATACTCCTACAATGAGCAGTTCTTC	CASSVQGYSYNEQFF
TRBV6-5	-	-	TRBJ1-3	TGTGCCAGCAGTTACTCCAGAAGTTCGTCGGGAAACACCATATATTTT	CASSYSRSSSGNTIYF
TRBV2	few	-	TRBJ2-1	TGTGCCAGCAGTGATGTTCTAGTCCACAATGAGCAGTTCTTC	CASSDVLVHNEQFF